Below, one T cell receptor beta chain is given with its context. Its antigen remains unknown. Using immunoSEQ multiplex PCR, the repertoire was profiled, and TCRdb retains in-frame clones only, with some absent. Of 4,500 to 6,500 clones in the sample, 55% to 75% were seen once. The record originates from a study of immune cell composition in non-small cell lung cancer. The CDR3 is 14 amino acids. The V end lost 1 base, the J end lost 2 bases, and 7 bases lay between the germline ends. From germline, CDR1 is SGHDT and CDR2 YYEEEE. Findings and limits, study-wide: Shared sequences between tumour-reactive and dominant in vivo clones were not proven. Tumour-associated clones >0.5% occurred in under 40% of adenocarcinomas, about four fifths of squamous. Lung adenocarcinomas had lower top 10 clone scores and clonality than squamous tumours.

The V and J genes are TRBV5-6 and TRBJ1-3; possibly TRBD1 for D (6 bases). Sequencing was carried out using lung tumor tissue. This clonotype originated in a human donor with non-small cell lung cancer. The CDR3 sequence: CASSLSGAGNTIYF. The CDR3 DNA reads TGTGCCAGCAGCTTGTCAGGGGCTGGAAACACCATATATTTT.